Listed below are T cell receptor beta chains from one sample, sequenced in a study of blood T cell repertoires in COVID-19. Sequencing was performed with immunoSEQ multiplex PCR; in TCRdb, only in-frame clones are kept and a portion is missing. The sample carries approximately 230,000 clones, roughly 87% recorded once. The specimen sequenced was peripheral blood. Receptors were obtained from a man aged 18 to 30 with active or convalescent COVID-19. Both conserved end residues are part of each CDR3. A D gene is named only where the DNA matches it firmly. Clone size is stated in some rows and not others, as once, few, many or a class when expanded.

>TRBV29-1|TRBJ1-4|NA|TRBD1
CSVEGTGGGEKLFF
TGCAGCGTTGAGGGGACAGGTGGTGGTGAAAAACTGTTTTTT
>TRBV6-4|TRBJ2-7|NA|TRBD2
CASSDSTLAGDQSSYEQYF
TGTGCCAGCAGTGACTCGACGCTAGCGGGGGATCAAAGCTCCTACGAGCAGTACTTC
>TRBV18|TRBJ2-7|NA|NA
CASSSPPEQYF
TGTGCCAGCTCTTCCCCTCCCGAGCAGTACTTC
>TRBV18|TRBJ1-1|NA|TRBD1
CASSTTGGTEAFF
TGTGCCAGCTCAACCACAGGGGGCACTGAAGCTTTCTTT
>TRBV18|TRBJ1-5|once|NA
CASSRNQAVGQPQHF
TGTGCCAGCTCACGCAACCAAGCGGTGGGTCAGCCCCAGCATTTT
>TRBV12-5|TRBJ1-1|NA|NA
CASGLFIGQRNTEAFF
TGTGCTAGTGGTTTGTTTATTGGACAGCGGAACACTGAAGCTTTCTTT
>TRBV19|TRBJ1-1|NA|NA
CASSEQGMVEAFF
TGTGCCAGTAGTGAACAGGGCATGGTTGAAGCTTTCTTT
>TRBV6-6|TRBJ2-7|NA|TRBD2
CASSYPLAGGSYEQYF
TGTGCCAGCAGTTACCCACTGGCGGGAGGATCCTACGAGCAGTACTTC
>TRBV5-8|TRBJ2-3|NA|NA
CASSLGEANTDTQYF
TGTGCCAGCAGCTTGGGCGAGGCGAACACAGATACGCAGTATTTT
>TRBV19|TRBJ2-7|NA|TRBD2
CASSITSGGYEQYF
TGTGCCAGTAGTATTACTAGCGGGGGTTACGAGCAGTACTTC
>TRBV19|TRBJ2-1|NA|NA
CASSISGDRNEQFF
TGTGCCAGTAGTATCTCCGGGGATAGAAATGAGCAGTTCTTC
>TRBV6-5|TRBJ1-3|NA|NA
CASIGGANTIYF
TGTGCCAGCATAGGGGGGGCAAACACCATATATTTT
>TRBV7-3|TRBJ1-2|once|TRBD1
CASSQGTGYGYTF
TGTGCCAGCAGCCAAGGGACAGGGTATGGCTACACCTTC
>TRBV28|TRBJ2-4|NA|TRBD1
CASSPGGVGKNIQYF
TGTGCCAGCAGTCCAGGGGGTGTTGGCAAAAACATTCAGTACTTC
>TRBV4-3|TRBJ2-3|few|NA
CASSQSVSGTDTQYF
TGCGCCAGCAGCCAATCAGTATCGGGGACAGATACGCAGTATTTT
>TRBV12-3/TRBV12-4|TRBJ1-5|NA|NA
CASSLVSQPQHF
TGTGCCAGCAGTTTAGTCAGTCAGCCCCAGCATTTT
>TRBV7-2|TRBJ2-7|NA|TRBD1
CASSSRGQGDYEQYF
TGTGCCAGCAGCTCCAGAGGACAGGGGGATTACGAGCAGTACTTC
>TRBV12-3/TRBV12-4|TRBJ1-1|NA|NA
CASMGSTEAFF
TGTGCCAGCATGGGGAGTACTGAAGCTTTCTTT
>TRBV11-2|TRBJ1-3|NA|NA
CASSGARSDSGNTIYF
TGTGCCAGCAGCGGAGCCAGATCGGACTCTGGAAACACCATATATTTT
>TRBV11-3|TRBJ2-5|once|NA
CASSDHRPGRYQETQYF
TGTGCCAGCAGCGACCATCGGCCTGGGAGGTACCAAGAGACCCAGTACTTC
>TRBV18|TRBJ2-1|NA|NA
CASSASTGSSYNEQFF
TGTGCCAGCTCAGCCTCTACAGGGTCCTCCTACAATGAGCAGTTCTTC
>TRBV6-2/TRBV6-3|TRBJ1-2|once|TRBD1
CASSGTGGVYGYTF
TGTGCCAGCAGCGGGACAGGGGGCGTCTATGGCTACACCTTC
>TRBV5-1|TRBJ2-5|NA|NA
CASRLGTSSSETQYF
TGCGCCAGCAGATTGGGCACTAGCTCTTCGGAGACCCAGTACTTC
>TRBV29-1|TRBJ2-1|NA|NA
CSAVWGTVFF
TGCAGCGCCGTTTGGGGGACTGTGTTCTTC
>TRBV13|TRBJ1-1|once|TRBD1
CASSAGQGGTEAFF
TGTGCCAGCAGCGCCGGACAGGGAGGGACTGAAGCTTTCTTT
>TRBV29-1|TRBJ2-6|NA|TRBD2
CSVVGGRNLDVLTF
TGCAGCGTTGTAGGCGGGAGGAACCTAGACGTCCTGACTTTC
>TRBV24-1|TRBJ2-3|NA|TRBD2
CATSDLPLAGGPHTQYF
TGTGCCACCAGTGACCTCCCTCTAGCGGGAGGGCCCCATACGCAGTATTTT
>TRBV9|TRBJ1-4|NA|NA
CASSVAGTTNEKLFF
TGTGCCAGCAGCGTAGCCGGGACAACAAATGAAAAACTGTTTTTT
>TRBV6-2/TRBV6-3|TRBJ1-2|NA|NA
CASSLARTARYGYTF
TGTGCCAGCAGTTTGGCCCGGACAGCGAGATATGGCTACACCTTC
>TRBV7-9|TRBJ2-1|NA|TRBD2
CASSPRGSGVGEQFF
TGTGCCAGCAGCCCCCGTGGTAGCGGGGTGGGCGAGCAGTTCTTC
>TRBV19|TRBJ2-1|NA|TRBD2
CASSSPGGGVYNEQFF
TGTGCCAGTAGTTCCCCGGGAGGGGGGGTTTACAATGAGCAGTTCTTC
>TRBV7-9|TRBJ1-1|NA|TRBD1
CASSLDTGGTEAFF
TGTGCCAGCAGCTTAGATACAGGGGGCACCGAAGCTTTCTTT
>TRBV7-8|TRBJ2-2|NA|NA
CASSWDTTNTGELFF
TGTGCCAGCAGCTGGGACACCACGAACACCGGGGAGCTGTTTTTT
>TRBV5-1|TRBJ2-5|NA|NA
CASSLLPSGQYQETQYF
TGCGCCAGCAGCTTGTTACCTAGCGGACAGTACCAAGAGACCCAGTACTTC
>TRBV5-1|TRBJ1-4|NA|NA
CASSPPDFSNEKLFF
TGCGCCAGCAGCCCGCCGGACTTCTCTAATGAAAAACTGTTTTTT
>TRBV10-3|TRBJ2-1|few|TRBD2
CAISKTSATPNEQFF
TGTGCCATCAGTAAGACTAGCGCTACACCTAATGAGCAGTTCTTC
>TRBV3-1/TRBV3-2|TRBJ2-7|NA|TRBD2
CASSQDRGDPTSGTYEQYF
TGTGCCAGCAGCCAAGATCGGGGGGACCCGACTAGCGGGACCTACGAGCAGTACTTC
>TRBV6-2/TRBV6-3|TRBJ1-1|NA|NA
CASSYSVVLGQNTEAFF
TGTGCCAGCAGTTACAGTGTCGTTTTGGGGCAGAACACTGAAGCTTTCTTT
>TRBV29-1|TRBJ1-2|NA|NA
CSVEGGLYGYTF
TGCAGCGTTGAGGGGGGACTCTATGGCTACACCTTC
>TRBV19|TRBJ2-1|NA|TRBD1
CASNPQTGPTYNEQFF
TGTGCCAGTAACCCACAGACAGGGCCAACCTACAATGAGCAGTTCTTC
>TRBV6-2/TRBV6-3|TRBJ2-7|NA|NA
CASSHLRSPYEQYF
TGTGCCAGCAGCCACCTCCGGTCTCCCTACGAGCAGTACTTC
>TRBV7-2|TRBJ1-2|few|TRBD1
CASSPGQGAIYGYTF
TGTGCCAGCAGCCCGGGACAGGGGGCAATTTATGGCTACACCTTC
>TRBV20-1|TRBJ2-7|NA|NA
CSARDMYEQYF
TGCAGTGCCCGGGATATGTACGAGCAGTACTTC
>TRBV7-3|TRBJ1-5|once|TRBD1
CASSLTPDRAEPQHF
TGTGCCAGCAGCTTAACTCCCGACAGGGCCGAGCCCCAGCATTTT
>TRBV7-9|TRBJ1-1|few|NA
CASSSARNTEAFF
TGTGCCAGCAGCTCCGCGAGGAACACTGAAGCTTTCTTT
>TRBV6-5|TRBJ1-5|NA|NA
CASLVDYNQPQHF
TGTGCCAGCCTTGTGGACTACAATCAGCCCCAGCATTTT
>TRBV11-2|TRBJ1-2|NA|TRBD1
CASSAGTAYGYTF
TGTGCCAGCAGCGCCGGGACAGCATATGGCTACACCTTC
>TRBV7-9|TRBJ2-6|NA|TRBD1
CASSLVIGTGDFGANVLTF
TGTGCCAGCAGCTTAGTTATAGGGACAGGGGACTTTGGGGCCAACGTCCTGACTTTC
>TRBV6-2/TRBV6-3|TRBJ1-5|once|TRBD1
CASSYLTGGGDNQPQHF
TGTGCCAGCAGTTACCTCACAGGGGGAGGTGACAATCAGCCCCAGCATTTT
>TRBV6-6|TRBJ2-4|NA|NA
CASNIQGVGGNIQYF
TGTGCCAGCAACATACAGGGAGTTGGTGGGAACATTCAGTACTTC
>TRBV4-3|TRBJ2-1|NA|NA
CASSQGVATGEQFF
TGCGCCAGCAGCCAAGGAGTAGCTACAGGTGAGCAGTTCTTC